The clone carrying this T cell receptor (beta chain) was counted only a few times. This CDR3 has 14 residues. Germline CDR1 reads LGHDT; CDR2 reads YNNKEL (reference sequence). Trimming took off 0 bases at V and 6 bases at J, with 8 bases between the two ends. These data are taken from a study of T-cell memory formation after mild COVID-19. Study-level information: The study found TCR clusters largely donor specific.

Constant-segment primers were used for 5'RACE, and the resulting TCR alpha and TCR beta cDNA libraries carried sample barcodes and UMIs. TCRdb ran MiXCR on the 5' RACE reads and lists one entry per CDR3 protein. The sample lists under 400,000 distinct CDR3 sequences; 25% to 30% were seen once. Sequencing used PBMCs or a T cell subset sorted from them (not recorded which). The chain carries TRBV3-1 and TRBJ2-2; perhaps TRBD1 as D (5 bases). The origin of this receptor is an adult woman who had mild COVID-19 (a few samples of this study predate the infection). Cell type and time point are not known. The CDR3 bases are TGTGCCAGCAGCCAAGAATACAGGTCCGGGGAGCTGTTTTTT. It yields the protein CASSQEYRSGELFF.